The 8 T cell receptor beta chains reported below all come from one sample, sequenced in a study of beta chain features in type 1 diabetes (dated by TCRdb to the late 2010s). The library was prepared using the immunoSEQ multiplex PCR assay. The High Capacity cDNA Reverse Transcription Kit was used to reverse transcribe all of the isolated RNA, meaning that expressed TCRB transcripts were what got sequenced. The immuneACCESS repertoire file appears here via TCRdb, limited to in-frame rearrangements. These files lack a portion of the clones; in checked studies, under half of the deficit traces to unresolved V genes, and the cause of the others is not known. The table for this sample lists around 280,000 clones; approximately 8.1% of them were counted only once. The top ten clones comprise 0.9% to 1.2% of the sample. Sequenced: central memory CD4+ T cells from blood. These receptor sequences come from a woman aged 18 to 35 in good health.

This clone has a handful of counts. The chain carries TRBV5-6 and TRBJ2-7; a possible D gene is TRBD1 (6 bases). V was trimmed by 3 bases and J by 5 bases, leaving 21 bases between them. There are 16 residues in the CDR3. CDR1 is SGHDT and CDR2 is YYEEEE in the germline V gene. The chain's CDR3 is CASSSQGGSIQNEQYF. CDR3 coding DNA: TGTGCCAGCAGCTCACAGGGCGGGTCCATCCAGAACGAGCAGTACTTC.

This chain connects TRBV2 to TRBJ1-4; D gene ambiguous. Germline V gene lookup returns CDR1 SNHLY and CDR2 FYNNEI. The CDR3 has 14 amino acids. V was clipped by 3 bases and J by 0 bases, with 5 bases between them. This CDR3 is CASSDQPTNEKLFF. In DNA form, the CDR3 reads TGTGCCAGCAGTGACCAGCCAACTAATGAAAAACTGTTTTTT.

This clone has only a few counts. The chain joins TRBV5-1 to TRBJ2-3; maybe TRBD2 (6 bases). Germline-derived CDR1 and CDR2 are SGHRS and YFSETQ. CDR3 length equals 14 residues. The V gene lost 7 bases and the J gene lost 6 bases, with 18 bases spanning the gap. CDR3 coding DNA: TGCGCCAGCTTTCCGACCGGGAGCGGGGATACGCAGTATTTT. It specifies CASFPTGSGDTQYF. The whole variable domain, filled in from reference TRBV5-1 and TRBJ2-3, reads KAGVTQTPRYLIKTRGQQVTLSCSPISGHRSVSWYQQTPGQGLQFLFEYFSETQRNKGNFPGRFSGRQFSNSRSEMNVSTLELGDSALYLCASFPTGSGDTQYFGPGTRLTVL.

This clone turned up a few times. The rearrangement joins TRBV6-4 to TRBJ2-3, with D perhaps assigned TRBD1 or TRBD2 (5 bases each). This CDR3 has 14 residues. V lost 5 bases to trimming and J lost 4 bases, with 13 bases between them. Germline lookup yields CDR1 MRHNA and CDR2 SNTAGT. The CDR3 region is CASSRGPRADTQYF. The CDR3 DNA reads as TGTGCCAGCAGTCGGGGCCCGCGGGCAGATACGCAGTATTTT.

This clone was seen only a few times. This rearrangement joins TRBV9 to TRBJ2-1; TRBD2 matches 11 bases. CDR3 size: 16 residues. Trimming cost V 4 bases and J 6 bases; bases outside gene matches: 9. The germline CDR1 and CDR2 sequences are SGDLS and YYNGEE. This chain's CDR3 is CASSPRLAGRGNEQFF. The CDR3 DNA sequence: TGTGCCAGCAGCCCACGACTAGCGGGACGGGGCAATGAGCAGTTCTTC.

This clone appeared a few times. The J gene is TRBJ1-6, the V gene TRBV28; D is ambiguous. This CDR3 spans 14 amino acids. The V gene's germline CDR1 is MDHEN and CDR2 SYDVKM. The V end lost 3 bases, the J end lost 10 bases, and 13 bases lay between the germline ends. The CDR3 DNA reads TGTGCCAGCAGTTTGGAGGGTATTGGGTCACCCCTCCACTTT. Protein sequence: CASSLEGIGSPLHF.

This clone was counted many times. The chain employs TRBV14 and TRBJ1-1; D gene uncertain. V shed 4 bases and J shed 3 bases, with 9 bases lying between them. The CDR3 is 13 residues long. Per the germline V gene, CDR1 is SGHDN and CDR2 is FVKESK. The CDR3 bases are TGTGCCAGCAGCCCAAATATGGACACTGAAGCTTTCTTT. Translation gives CASSPNMDTEAFF.

V usage is TRBV10-3 and J usage is TRBJ1-5; 11 bases line up with TRBD1. Germline V lookup: CDR1 ENHRY, CDR2 SYGVKD. This CDR3 contains 15 residues. After removal of 4 bases from V and 2 bases from J, the junction contained 1 base not matched to a gene. The CDR3 here is CAISGGQGGNQPQHF. The DNA for the CDR3 is TGTGCCATCAGTGGGGGACAGGGGGGCAATCAGCCCCAGCATTTT.